A selection of T cell receptor beta chains follows, all from one sample in a study of cytomegalovirus exposure and HLA in healthy donors. Sequencing was performed with immunoSEQ multiplex PCR; in TCRdb, only in-frame clones are kept and a portion is missing. The sample contains 680 or so clones, roughly 50% of which appear only once. Input material: PBMCs. The receptors derive from a middle-aged man in good health and CMV-seronegative. CDR3s include the opening cysteine and the closing phenylalanine or tryptophan. Each record gives: J gene, clone size, V gene, D gene, CDR3 DNA, CDR3 protein. The D gene is left open where the match is weak. Size is stated for part of the rows, as once, few or many counts, or as a class when the clone is expanded.

j_call: TRBJ1-2
clone_size: NA
v_call: TRBV7-9
d_call: NA
cdr3_nt: TGTGCCAGCAGCTTACCCGACCGCCTGGGGCTTGGCTACACCTTC
cdr3_aa: CASSLPDRLGLGYTF

j_call: TRBJ2-7
clone_size: NA
v_call: TRBV5-4
d_call: NA
cdr3_nt: TGTGCCAGCAGCTGGCGGACGGGACTCGAGCAGTACTTC
cdr3_aa: CASSWRTGLEQYF

j_call: TRBJ2-1
clone_size: NA
v_call: TRBV7-8
d_call: NA
cdr3_nt: TGTGCCAGCAGCCCCACTATCCCGGGTGGGGGAGGTCCCAATGAGCAGTTCTTC
cdr3_aa: CASSPTIPGGGGPNEQFF

j_call: TRBJ2-1
clone_size: few
v_call: TRBV5-1
d_call: TRBD2
cdr3_nt: TGCGCCAGCAGCGTCCGGACTAGCGGGAGTAAGAATGAGCAGTTCTTC
cdr3_aa: CASSVRTSGSKNEQFF

j_call: TRBJ2-1
clone_size: NA
v_call: TRBV27
d_call: TRBD2
cdr3_nt: TGTGCCAGCAGTCATACCGGGACTAGCGGGATCTACAATGAGCAGTTCTTC
cdr3_aa: CASSHTGTSGIYNEQFF

j_call: TRBJ1-6
clone_size: NA
v_call: TRBV2
d_call: NA
cdr3_nt: TGTGCCAGCAAAAACGACAGGCTCAATTCACCCCTCCACTTT
cdr3_aa: CASKNDRLNSPLHF

j_call: TRBJ1-1
clone_size: NA
v_call: TRBV11-1
d_call: NA
cdr3_nt: TGTGCCAGCAGCTTAATCACAGGGAACACTGAAGCTTTCTTT
cdr3_aa: CASSLITGNTEAFF

j_call: TRBJ1-2
clone_size: few
v_call: TRBV6-5
d_call: TRBD1
cdr3_nt: TGTGCCAGCAGTGGACTACAGGGGAACTATGGCTACACCTTC
cdr3_aa: CASSGLQGNYGYTF

j_call: TRBJ1-1
clone_size: NA
v_call: TRBV5-5
d_call: TRBD1
cdr3_nt: TGTGCCAGCAGCTTGATGGGACAGGGGGCCACTGAAGCTTTCTTT
cdr3_aa: CASSLMGQGATEAFF

j_call: TRBJ2-2
clone_size: NA
v_call: TRBV5-5
d_call: NA
cdr3_nt: TGTGCCAGCAGCTTGGCCTGGAGGTTTCACGGGGAGCTGTTTTTT
cdr3_aa: CASSLAWRFHGELFF

j_call: TRBJ1-4
clone_size: few
v_call: TRBV6-5
d_call: TRBD1
cdr3_nt: TGTGCCAGCAGTTACCGAGGGGGCGGTCATGAAAAACTGTTTTTT
cdr3_aa: CASSYRGGGHEKLFF

j_call: TRBJ2-2
clone_size: NA
v_call: TRBV19
d_call: NA
cdr3_nt: TGTGCCAGTAGTCGGGTTGGGCTAGCCGTCGGGGAGCTGTTTTTT
cdr3_aa: CASSRVGLAVGELFF

j_call: TRBJ1-2
clone_size: NA
v_call: TRBV5-1
d_call: NA
cdr3_nt: TGCGCCAGCAGCTTAGGGGTTCTCTTC
cdr3_aa: CASSLGVLF

j_call: TRBJ2-7
clone_size: few
v_call: TRBV7-9
d_call: NA
cdr3_nt: TGTGCCAGCAGCCCCCGGACTTCCCACCCCTACGAGCAGTACTTC
cdr3_aa: CASSPRTSHPYEQYF

j_call: TRBJ1-5
clone_size: NA
v_call: TRBV2
d_call: NA
cdr3_nt: TGTGCCAGCAGTAGGCAGGGTAGCAATCAGCCCCAGCATTTT
cdr3_aa: CASSRQGSNQPQHF

j_call: TRBJ1-6
clone_size: NA
v_call: TRBV27
d_call: TRBD1
cdr3_nt: TGTGCCAGCAGTCTGACAGGGGGAAATTCACCCCTCCACTTT
cdr3_aa: CASSLTGGNSPLHF

j_call: TRBJ1-1
clone_size: NA
v_call: TRBV11-2
d_call: NA
cdr3_nt: TGTGCCAGCAGCCCGGACAGTGTGAACACTGAAGCTTTCTTT
cdr3_aa: CASSPDSVNTEAFF

j_call: TRBJ2-7
clone_size: few
v_call: TRBV11-2
d_call: NA
cdr3_nt: TGTGCCAGCAGCTTAGATCAGACACTGACCTACGAGCAGTACTTC
cdr3_aa: CASSLDQTLTYEQYF

j_call: TRBJ2-7
clone_size: once
v_call: TRBV27
d_call: TRBD2
cdr3_nt: TGTGCCAGCAGCCCTTCGGGAGGTAGCTCCTACGAGCAGTACTTC
cdr3_aa: CASSPSGGSSYEQYF

j_call: TRBJ1-2
clone_size: once
v_call: TRBV19
d_call: NA
cdr3_nt: TGTGCCAGTAGTGACAGAAACTATGGCTACACCTTC
cdr3_aa: CASSDRNYGYTF

j_call: TRBJ2-7
clone_size: NA
v_call: TRBV10-3
d_call: NA
cdr3_nt: TGTGCCATCAGTCCGGGACACACCTACGAGCAGTACTTC
cdr3_aa: CAISPGHTYEQYF

j_call: TRBJ2-5
clone_size: NA
v_call: TRBV7-9
d_call: NA
cdr3_nt: TGTGCCAGCAGCTTTCGAGAGACCCAGTACTTC
cdr3_aa: CASSFRETQYF